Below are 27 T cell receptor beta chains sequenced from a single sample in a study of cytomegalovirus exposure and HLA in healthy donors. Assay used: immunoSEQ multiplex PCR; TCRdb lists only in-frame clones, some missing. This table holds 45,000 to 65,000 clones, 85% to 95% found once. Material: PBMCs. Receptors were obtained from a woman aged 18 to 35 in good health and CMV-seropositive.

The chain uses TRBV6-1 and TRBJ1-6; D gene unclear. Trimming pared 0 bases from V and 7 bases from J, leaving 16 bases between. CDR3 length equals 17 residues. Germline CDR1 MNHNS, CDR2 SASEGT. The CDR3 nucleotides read TGTGCCAGCAGTGAAGCAGACGCCAACAGTTGGAATTCACCCCTCCACTTT. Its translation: CASSEADANSWNSPLHF.

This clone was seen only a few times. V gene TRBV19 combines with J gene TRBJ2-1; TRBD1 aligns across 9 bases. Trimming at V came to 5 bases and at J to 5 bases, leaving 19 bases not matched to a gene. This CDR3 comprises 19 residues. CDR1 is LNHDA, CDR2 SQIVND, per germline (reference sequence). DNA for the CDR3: TGTGCCAGTAGTCAAAGCGGAGGGGGACGACAGGGGGTCAACAATGAGCAGTTCTTC. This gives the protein CASSQSGGGRQGVNNEQFF.

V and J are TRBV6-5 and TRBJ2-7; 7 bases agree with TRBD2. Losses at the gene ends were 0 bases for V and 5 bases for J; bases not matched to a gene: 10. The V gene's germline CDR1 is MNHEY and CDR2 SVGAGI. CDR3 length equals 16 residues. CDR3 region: CASSYSKGGVTHEQYF. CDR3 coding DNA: TGTGCCAGCAGTTACTCGAAGGGAGGGGTTACCCACGAGCAGTACTTC.

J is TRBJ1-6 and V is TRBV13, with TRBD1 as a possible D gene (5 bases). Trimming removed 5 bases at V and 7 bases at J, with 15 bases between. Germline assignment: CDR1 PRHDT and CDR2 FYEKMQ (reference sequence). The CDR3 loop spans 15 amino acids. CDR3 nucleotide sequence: TGTGCCAGCAGCCGGGAGGGGTTCGGGAATTCACCCCTCCACTTT. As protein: CASSREGFGNSPLHF. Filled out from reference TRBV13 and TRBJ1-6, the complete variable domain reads AAGVIQSPRHLIKEKRETATLKCYPIPRHDTVYWYQQGPGQDPQFLISFYEKMQSDKGSIPDRFSAQQFSDYHSELNMSSLELGDSALYFCASSREGFGNSPLHFGNGTRLTVT.

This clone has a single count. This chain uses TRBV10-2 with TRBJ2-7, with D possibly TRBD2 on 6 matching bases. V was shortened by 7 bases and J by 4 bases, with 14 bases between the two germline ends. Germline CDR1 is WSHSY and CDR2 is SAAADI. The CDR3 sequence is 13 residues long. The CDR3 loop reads CASTFAGSYEQYF. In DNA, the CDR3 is TGCGCCAGCACCTTCGCGGGGTCGTACGAGCAGTACTTC.

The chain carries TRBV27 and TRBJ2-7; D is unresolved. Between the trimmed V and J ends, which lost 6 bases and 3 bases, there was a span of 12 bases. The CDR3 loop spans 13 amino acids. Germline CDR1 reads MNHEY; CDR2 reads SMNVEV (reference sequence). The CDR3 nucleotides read TGTGCCAGCAGCCTTACAGCTTTCTACGAGCAGTACTTC. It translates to CASSLTAFYEQYF.

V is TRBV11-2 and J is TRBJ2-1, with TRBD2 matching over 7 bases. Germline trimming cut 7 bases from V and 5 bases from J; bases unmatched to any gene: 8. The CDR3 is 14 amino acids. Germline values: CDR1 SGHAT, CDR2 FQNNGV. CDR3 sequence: CASTKAGVHNEQFF. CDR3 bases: TGTGCCAGCACCAAGGCGGGGGTGCACAATGAGCAGTTCTTC.

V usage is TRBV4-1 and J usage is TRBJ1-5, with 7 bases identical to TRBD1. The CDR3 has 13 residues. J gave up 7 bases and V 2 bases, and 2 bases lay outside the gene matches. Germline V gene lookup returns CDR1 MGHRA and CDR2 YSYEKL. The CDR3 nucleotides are TGCGCCAGCAGCCAATCCAGGGGGCAGCCCCAGCATTTT. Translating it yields CASSQSRGQPQHF.

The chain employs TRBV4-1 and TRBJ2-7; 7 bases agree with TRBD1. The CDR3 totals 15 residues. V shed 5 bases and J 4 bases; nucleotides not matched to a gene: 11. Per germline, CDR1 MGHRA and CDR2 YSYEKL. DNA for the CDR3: TGCGCCAGCAGCTTGACAGGGACAGAGACTTACGAGCAGTACTTC. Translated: CASSLTGTETYEQYF.

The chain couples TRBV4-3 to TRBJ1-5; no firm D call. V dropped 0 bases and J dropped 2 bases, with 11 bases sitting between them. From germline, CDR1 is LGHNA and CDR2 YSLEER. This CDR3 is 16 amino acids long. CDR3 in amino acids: CASSQDRGGGNQPQHF. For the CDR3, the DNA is TGCGCCAGCAGCCAAGACCGCGGTGGTGGCAATCAGCCCCAGCATTTT.

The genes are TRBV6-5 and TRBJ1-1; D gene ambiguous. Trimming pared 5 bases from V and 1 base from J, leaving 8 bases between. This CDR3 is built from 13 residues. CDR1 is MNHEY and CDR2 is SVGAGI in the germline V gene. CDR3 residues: CASSLVGNTEAFF. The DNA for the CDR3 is TGTGCCAGCAGTCTCGTCGGGAACACTGAAGCTTTCTTT.

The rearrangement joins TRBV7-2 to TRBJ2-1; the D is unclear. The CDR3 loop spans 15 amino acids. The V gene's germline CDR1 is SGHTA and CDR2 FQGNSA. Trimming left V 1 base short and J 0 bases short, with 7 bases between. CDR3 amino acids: CASSLDRSSYNEQFF. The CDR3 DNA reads TGTGCCAGCAGCTTAGACCGGAGCTCCTACAATGAGCAGTTCTTC.

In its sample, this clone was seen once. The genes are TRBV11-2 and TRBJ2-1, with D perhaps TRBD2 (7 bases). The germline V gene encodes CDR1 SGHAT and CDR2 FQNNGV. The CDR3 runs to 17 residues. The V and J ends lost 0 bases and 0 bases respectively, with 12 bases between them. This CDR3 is CASSLDAGALSYNEQFF. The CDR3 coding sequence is TGTGCCAGCAGCTTAGATGCGGGGGCCCTCTCCTACAATGAGCAGTTCTTC.

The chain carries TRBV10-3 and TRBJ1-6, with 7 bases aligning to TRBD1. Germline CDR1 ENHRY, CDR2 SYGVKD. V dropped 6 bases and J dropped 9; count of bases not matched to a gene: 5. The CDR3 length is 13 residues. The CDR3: CAIRDRSPSPLHF. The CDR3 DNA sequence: TGTGCCATCAGGGACAGGTCCCCTTCACCCCTCCACTTT.

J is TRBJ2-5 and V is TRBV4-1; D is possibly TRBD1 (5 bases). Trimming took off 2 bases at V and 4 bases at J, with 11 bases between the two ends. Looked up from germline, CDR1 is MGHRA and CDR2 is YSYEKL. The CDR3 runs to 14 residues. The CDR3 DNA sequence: TGCGCCAGCAGCCAAAGGGGAAATGTAGAGACCCAGTACTTC. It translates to CASSQRGNVETQYF.

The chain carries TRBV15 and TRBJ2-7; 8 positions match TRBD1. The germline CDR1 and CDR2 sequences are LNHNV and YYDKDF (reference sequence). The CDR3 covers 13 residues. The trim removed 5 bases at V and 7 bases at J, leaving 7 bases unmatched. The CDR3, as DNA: TGTGCCACCAGCCTTGACAGGGGCGGGGAGCAGTACTTC. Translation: CATSLDRGGEQYF.

The CDR3 DNA follows: TGTGCCAGCAGGAGGGGGGGGGAGAACACTGAAGCTTTCTTT. Protein: CASRRGGENTEAFF. The chain links TRBV4-2 to TRBJ1-1, with D possibly TRBD1 on 6 matching bases. The CDR3 extends over 14 amino acids. V was pared by 6 bases and J by 1 base, with 12 bases between. Per germline, CDR1 LGHNA and CDR2 YNFKEQ.

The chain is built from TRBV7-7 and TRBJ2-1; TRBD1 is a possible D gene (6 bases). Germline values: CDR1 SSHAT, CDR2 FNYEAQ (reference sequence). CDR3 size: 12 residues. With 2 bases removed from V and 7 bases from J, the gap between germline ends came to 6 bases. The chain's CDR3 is CASSLTGNEQFF. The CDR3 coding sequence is TGTGCCAGCAGCTTAACAGGGAATGAGCAGTTCTTC.

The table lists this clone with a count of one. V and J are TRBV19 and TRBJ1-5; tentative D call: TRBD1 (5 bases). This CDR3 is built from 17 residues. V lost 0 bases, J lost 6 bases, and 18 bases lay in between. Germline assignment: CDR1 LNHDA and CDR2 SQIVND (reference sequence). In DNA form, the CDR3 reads TGTGCCAGTAGTATAGACGGGACTTCGGTTTTGACTCAGCCCCAGCATTTT. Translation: CASSIDGTSVLTQPQHF.

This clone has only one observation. CDR3 DNA: TGCAGCGTTGCTAAGGGGTACACCGGGGAGCTGTTTTTT. Protein sequence: CSVAKGYTGELFF. V and J are TRBV29-1 and TRBJ2-2, with D perhaps matching TRBD1 (5 bases). V lost 4 bases and J 3 bases, leaving 9 bases between the germline ends. The CDR3 is 13 amino acids. Germline V lookup: CDR1 SQVTM, CDR2 ANQGSEA.

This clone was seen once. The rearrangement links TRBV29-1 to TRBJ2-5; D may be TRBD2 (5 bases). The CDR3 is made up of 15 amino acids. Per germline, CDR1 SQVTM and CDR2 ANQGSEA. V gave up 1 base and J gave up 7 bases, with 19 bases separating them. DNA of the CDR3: TGCAGCGTTGAAGGCGGCGAGGGAACGGATTGGACCCAGTACTTC. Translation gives CSVEGGEGTDWTQYF.

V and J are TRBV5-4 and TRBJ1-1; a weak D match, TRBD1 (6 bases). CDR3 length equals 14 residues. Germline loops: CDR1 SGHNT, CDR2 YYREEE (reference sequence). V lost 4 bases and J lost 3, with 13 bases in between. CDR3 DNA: TGTGCCAGCAGCGAGGGGGGGATGTACACTGAAGCTTTCTTT. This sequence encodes CASSEGGMYTEAFF.

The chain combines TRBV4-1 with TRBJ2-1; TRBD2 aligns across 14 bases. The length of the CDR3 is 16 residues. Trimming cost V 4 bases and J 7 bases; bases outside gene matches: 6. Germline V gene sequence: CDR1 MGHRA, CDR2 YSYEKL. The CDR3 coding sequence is TGCGCCAGCAGCCCCCGACTAGCGGGGGGGAGGAATGAGCAGTTCTTC. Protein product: CASSPRLAGGRNEQFF.

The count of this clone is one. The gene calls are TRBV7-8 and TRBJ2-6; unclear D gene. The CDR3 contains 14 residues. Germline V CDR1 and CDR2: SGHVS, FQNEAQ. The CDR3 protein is CAAPGGTGANVLTF. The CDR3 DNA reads TGTGCGGCTCCGGGTGGAACTGGGGCCAACGTCCTGACTTTC.

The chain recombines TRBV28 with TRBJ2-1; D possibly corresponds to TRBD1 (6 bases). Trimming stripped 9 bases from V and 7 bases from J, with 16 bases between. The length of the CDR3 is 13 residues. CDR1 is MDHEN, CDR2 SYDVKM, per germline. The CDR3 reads CASTGHSLNEQFF. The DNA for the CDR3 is TGTGCCAGTACGGGACATTCTTTAAATGAGCAGTTCTTC.

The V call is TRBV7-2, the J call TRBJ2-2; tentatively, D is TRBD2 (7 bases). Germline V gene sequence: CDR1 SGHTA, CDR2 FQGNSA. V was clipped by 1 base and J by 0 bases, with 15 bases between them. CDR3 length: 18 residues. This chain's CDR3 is CASSLGGGRPSNTGELFF. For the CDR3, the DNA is TGTGCCAGCAGCTTAGGCGGGGGCAGACCTTCGAACACCGGGGAGCTGTTTTTT.

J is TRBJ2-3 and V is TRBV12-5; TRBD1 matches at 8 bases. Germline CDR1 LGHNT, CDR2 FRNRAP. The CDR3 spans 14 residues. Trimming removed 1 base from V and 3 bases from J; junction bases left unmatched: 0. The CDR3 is CASGLGQGTDTQYF. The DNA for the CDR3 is TGTGCTAGTGGTTTGGGACAGGGGACAGATACGCAGTATTTT.